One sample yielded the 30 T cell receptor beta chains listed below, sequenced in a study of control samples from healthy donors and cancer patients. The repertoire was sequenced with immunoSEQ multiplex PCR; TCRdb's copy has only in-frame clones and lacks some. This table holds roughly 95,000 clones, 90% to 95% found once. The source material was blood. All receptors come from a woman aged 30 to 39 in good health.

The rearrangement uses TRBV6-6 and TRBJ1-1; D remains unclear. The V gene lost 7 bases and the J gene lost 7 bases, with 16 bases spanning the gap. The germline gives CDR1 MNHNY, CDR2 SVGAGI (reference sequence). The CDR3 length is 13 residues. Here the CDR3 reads CASTKTGSGEAFF. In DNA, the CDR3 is TGTGCCAGCACTAAAACCGGGTCCGGTGAAGCTTTCTTT.

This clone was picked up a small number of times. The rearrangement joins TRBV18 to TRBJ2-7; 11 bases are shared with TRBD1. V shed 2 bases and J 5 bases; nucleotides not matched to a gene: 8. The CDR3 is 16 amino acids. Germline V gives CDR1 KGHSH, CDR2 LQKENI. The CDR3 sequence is CASSPTPGQGADEQYF. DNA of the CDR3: TGTGCCAGCTCACCAACCCCAGGACAGGGGGCCGACGAGCAGTACTTC.

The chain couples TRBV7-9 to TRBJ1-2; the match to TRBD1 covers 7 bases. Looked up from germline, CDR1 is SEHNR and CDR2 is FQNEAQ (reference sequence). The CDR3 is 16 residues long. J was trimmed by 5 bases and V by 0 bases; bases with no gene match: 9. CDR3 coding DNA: TGTGCCAGCAGCTTAGCCGGCGAAGGGGGCCGGTATGGCTACACCTTC. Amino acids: CASSLAGEGGRYGYTF. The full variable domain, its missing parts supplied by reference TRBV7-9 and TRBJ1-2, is DTGVSQNPRHKITKRGQNVTFRCDPISEHNRLYWYRQTLGQGPEFLTYFQNEAQLEKSRLLSDRFSAERPKGSFSTLEIQRTEQGDSAMYLCASSLAGEGGRYGYTFGSGTRLTVV.

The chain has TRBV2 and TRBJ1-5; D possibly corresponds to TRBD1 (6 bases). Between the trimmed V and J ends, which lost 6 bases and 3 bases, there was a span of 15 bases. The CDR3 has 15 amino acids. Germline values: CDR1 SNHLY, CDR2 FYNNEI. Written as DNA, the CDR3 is TGTGCCAGCAGCCGGGGGGGGGCGGACAATCAGCCCCAGCATTTT. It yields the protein CASSRGGADNQPQHF.

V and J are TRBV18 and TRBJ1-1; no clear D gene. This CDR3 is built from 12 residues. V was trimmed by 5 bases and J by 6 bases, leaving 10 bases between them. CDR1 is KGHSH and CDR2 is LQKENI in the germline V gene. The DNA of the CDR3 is TGTGCCAGCTCATGGGATTTATCTGAAGCTTTCTTT. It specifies CASSWDLSEAFF.

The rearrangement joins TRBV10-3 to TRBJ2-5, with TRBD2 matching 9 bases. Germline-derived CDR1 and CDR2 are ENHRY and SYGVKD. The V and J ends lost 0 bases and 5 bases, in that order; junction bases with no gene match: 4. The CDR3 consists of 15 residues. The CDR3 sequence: CAISESAGGAETQYF. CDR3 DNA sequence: TGTGCCATCAGTGAGTCAGCGGGGGGTGCGGAGACCCAGTACTTC.

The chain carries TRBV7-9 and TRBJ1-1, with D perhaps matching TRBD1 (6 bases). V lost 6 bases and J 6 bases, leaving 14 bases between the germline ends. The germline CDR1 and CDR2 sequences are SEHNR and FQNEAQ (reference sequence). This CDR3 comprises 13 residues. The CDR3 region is CASRVGGGPEAFF. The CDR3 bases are TGTGCCAGCAGAGTGGGAGGGGGGCCTGAAGCTTTCTTT.

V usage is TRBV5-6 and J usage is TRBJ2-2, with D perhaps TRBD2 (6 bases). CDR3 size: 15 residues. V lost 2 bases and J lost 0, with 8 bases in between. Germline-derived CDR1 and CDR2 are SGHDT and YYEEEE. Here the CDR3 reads CASSFTGANTGELFF. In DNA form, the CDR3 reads TGTGCCAGCAGCTTCACGGGGGCGAACACCGGGGAGCTGTTTTTT.

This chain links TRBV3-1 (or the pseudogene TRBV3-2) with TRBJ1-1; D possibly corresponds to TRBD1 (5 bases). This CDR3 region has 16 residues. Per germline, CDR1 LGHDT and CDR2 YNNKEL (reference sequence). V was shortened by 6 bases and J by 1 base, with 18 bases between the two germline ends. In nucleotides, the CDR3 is TGTGCCAGCAGGACTAGCCGAGGCCAGGGGAACACTGAAGCTTTCTTT. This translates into CASRTSRGQGNTEAFF.

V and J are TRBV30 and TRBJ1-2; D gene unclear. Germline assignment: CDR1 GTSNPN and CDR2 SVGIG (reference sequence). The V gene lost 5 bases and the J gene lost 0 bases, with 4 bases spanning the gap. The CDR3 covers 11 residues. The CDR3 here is CAWVANYGYTF. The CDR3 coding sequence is TGTGCCTGGGTAGCTAACTATGGCTACACCTTC.

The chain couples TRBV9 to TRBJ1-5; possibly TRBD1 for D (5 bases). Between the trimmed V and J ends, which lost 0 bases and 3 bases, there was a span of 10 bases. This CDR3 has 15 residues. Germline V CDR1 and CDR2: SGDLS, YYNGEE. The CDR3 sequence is CASSVEGSANQPQHF. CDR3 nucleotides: TGTGCCAGCAGCGTAGAGGGGTCTGCCAATCAGCCCCAGCATTTT.

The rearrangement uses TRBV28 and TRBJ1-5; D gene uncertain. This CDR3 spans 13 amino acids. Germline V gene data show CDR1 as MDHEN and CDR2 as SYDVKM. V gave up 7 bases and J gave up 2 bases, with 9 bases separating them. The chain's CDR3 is CASTLLGNQPQHF. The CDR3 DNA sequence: TGTGCCAGCACCTTATTGGGCAATCAGCCCCAGCATTTT.

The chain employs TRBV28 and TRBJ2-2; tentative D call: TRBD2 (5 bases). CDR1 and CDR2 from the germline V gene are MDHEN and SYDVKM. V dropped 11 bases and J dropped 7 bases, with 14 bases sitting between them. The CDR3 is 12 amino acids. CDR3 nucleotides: TGTGCCTGCGGGCCTGGGAGCGGGGAGCTGTTTTTT. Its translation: CACGPGSGELFF.

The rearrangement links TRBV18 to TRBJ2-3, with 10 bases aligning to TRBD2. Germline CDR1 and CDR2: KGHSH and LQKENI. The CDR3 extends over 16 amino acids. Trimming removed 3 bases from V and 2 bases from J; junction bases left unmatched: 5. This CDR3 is CASSPLTSGVTDTQYF. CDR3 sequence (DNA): TGTGCCAGCTCACCCCTCACTAGCGGGGTCACAGATACGCAGTATTTT. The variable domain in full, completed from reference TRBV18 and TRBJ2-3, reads NAGVMQNPRHLVRRRGQEARLRCSPMKGHSHVYWYRQLPEEGLKFMVYLQKENIIDESGMPKERFSAEFPKEGPSILRIQQVVRGDSAAYFCASSPLTSGVTDTQYFGPGTRLTVL.

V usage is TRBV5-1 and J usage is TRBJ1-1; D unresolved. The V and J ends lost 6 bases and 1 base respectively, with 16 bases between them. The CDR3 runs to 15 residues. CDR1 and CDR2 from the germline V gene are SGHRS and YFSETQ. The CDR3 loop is CASKRQIRQNTEAFF. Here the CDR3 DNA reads TGCGCCAGCAAAAGGCAGATCCGACAGAACACTGAAGCTTTCTTT.

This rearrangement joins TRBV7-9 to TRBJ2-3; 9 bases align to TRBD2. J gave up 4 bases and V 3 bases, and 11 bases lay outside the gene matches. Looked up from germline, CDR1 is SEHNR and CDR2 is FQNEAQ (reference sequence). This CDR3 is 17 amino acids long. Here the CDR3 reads CASSFRGVAGDPDTQYF. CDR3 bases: TGTGCCAGCAGCTTTCGTGGGGTAGCGGGAGACCCAGATACGCAGTATTTT.

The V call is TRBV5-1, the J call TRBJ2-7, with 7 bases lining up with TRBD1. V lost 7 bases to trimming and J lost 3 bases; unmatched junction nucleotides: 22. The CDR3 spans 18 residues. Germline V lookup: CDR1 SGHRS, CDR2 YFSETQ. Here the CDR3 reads CASGYGTGTAVSNYEQYF. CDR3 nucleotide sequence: TGCGCCAGCGGCTATGGCACCGGGACAGCCGTGTCCAACTACGAGCAGTACTTC.

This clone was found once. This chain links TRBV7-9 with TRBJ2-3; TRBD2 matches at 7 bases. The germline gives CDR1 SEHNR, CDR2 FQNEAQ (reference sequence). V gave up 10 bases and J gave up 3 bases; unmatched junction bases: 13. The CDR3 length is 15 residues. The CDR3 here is CATPPRGETTDTQYF. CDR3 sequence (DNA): TGTGCCACCCCCCCCCGGGGGGAAACTACAGATACGCAGTATTTT.

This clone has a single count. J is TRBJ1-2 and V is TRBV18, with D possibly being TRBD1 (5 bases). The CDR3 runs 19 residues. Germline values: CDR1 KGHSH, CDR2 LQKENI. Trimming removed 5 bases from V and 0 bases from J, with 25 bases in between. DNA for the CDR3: TGTGCCAGCTCAAGGAGGGCCGGGTCGACAGCGCAAGCTAACTATGGCTACACCTTC. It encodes CASSRRAGSTAQANYGYTF.

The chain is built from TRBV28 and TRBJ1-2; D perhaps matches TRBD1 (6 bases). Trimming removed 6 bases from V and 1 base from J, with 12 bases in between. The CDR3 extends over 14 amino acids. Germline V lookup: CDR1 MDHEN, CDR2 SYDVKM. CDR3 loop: CASSLGGHNYGYTF. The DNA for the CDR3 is TGTGCCAGCAGCCTAGGGGGACATAACTATGGCTACACCTTC.

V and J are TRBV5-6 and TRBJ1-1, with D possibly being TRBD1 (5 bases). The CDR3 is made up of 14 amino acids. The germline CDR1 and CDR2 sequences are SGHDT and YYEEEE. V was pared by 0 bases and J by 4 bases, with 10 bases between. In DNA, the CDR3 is TGTGCCAGCAGCTTGGAATCCAGGGCCACTGAAGCTTTCTTT. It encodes CASSLESRATEAFF.

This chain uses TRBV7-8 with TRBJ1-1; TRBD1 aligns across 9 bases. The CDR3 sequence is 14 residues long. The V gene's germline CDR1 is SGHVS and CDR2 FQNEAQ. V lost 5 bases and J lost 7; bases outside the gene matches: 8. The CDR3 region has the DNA TGTGCCAGCAGCCCGCGGACAGGGGAGGGTGAAGCTTTCTTT. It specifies CASSPRTGEGEAFF.

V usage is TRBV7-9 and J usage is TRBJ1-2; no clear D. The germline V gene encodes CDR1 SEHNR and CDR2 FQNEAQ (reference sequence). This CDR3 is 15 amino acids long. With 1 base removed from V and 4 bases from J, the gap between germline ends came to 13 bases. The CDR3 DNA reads TGTGCCAGCAGCTTAGAGGGCGCCCGGGGCTATGGCTACACCTTC. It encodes CASSLEGARGYGYTF.

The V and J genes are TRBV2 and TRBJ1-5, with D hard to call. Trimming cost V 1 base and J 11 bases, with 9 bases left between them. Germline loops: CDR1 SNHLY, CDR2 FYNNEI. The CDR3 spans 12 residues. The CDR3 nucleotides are TGTGCCAGCAGTGAAGGCCCTACTTCCCAGCATTTT. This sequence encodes CASSEGPTSQHF.

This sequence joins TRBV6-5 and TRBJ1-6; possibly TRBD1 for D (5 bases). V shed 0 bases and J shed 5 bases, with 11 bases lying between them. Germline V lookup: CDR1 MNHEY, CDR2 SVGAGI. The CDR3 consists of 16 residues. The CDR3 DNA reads TGTGCCAGCAGTTACTCGAACGTCAGGGATAATTCACCCCTCCACTTT. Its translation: CASSYSNVRDNSPLHF.

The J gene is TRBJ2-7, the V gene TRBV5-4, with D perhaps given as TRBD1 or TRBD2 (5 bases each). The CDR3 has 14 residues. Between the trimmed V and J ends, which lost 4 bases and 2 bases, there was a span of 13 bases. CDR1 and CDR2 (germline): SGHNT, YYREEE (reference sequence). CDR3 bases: TGTGCCAGCAGCCCCAAGGGGAGCCCCTACGAGCAGTACTTC. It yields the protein CASSPKGSPYEQYF.

Written as DNA, the CDR3 is TGTGCCAGCAGCCAAGATTTAACAGCTAACTATGGCTACACCTTC. Protein product: CASSQDLTANYGYTF. The chain combines TRBV4-2 with TRBJ1-2; no reliable D call. The CDR3 has 15 amino acids. CDR1 and CDR2 (germline): LGHNA, YNFKEQ. V was clipped by 0 bases and J by 0 bases, with 8 bases between them.

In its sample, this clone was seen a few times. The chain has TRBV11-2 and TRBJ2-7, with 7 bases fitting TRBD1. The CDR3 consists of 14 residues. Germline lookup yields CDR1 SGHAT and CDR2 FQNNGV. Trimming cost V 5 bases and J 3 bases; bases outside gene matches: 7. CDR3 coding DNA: TGTGCCAGCAGCGACGGGACAGCTTTCTACGAGCAGTACTTC. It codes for CASSDGTAFYEQYF.

CDR3 in amino acids: CASSLQGLYSNQPQHF. CDR3 DNA sequence: TGTGCCAGTAGTTTACAGGGGTTGTATAGCAATCAGCCCCAGCATTTT. The genes are TRBV19 and TRBJ1-5; the match to TRBD1 covers 7 bases. The ends lost 5 bases at V and 0 bases at J; junction bases unmatched: 7. Germline V lookup: CDR1 LNHDA, CDR2 SQIVND (reference sequence). This CDR3 is 16 amino acids long.

CDR3 region: CASSLGGASSYNEQFF. CDR3 DNA: TGCGCCAGCAGCTTGGGCGGCGCTAGCTCCTACAATGAGCAGTTCTTC. The chain joins TRBV5-1 to TRBJ2-1; no clear D. The CDR3 runs to 16 residues. V gave up 0 bases and J gave up 0 bases, with 10 bases separating them. Germline CDR1 and CDR2: SGHRS and YFSETQ.